What follows describes a single T cell receptor beta chain. Assay: immunoSEQ multiplex PCR; the TCRdb copy retains only in-frame clones and omits some. The sample includes 650,000 to 950,000 clones, 80% to 90% of them seen just once. This CDR3 contains 14 residues. V lost 6 bases, J lost 5 bases, and 16 bases lay in between. The germline V gene has CDR1 SNHLY and CDR2 FYNNEI. The source of the sample is a study of shared T cell receptors in the human thymus. This sample also appeared in a second study, on human thymus T cells. That work contributes: All donors were healthy Finnish infants who were undergoing corrective surgery to treat congenital heart defects.

This chain uses TRBV2 with TRBJ1-1; D ambiguous. Sequencing was carried out using thymocytes. The source of this sequence is a girl less than two years old with a congenital heart defect. This CDR3 reads CASRPYLSCTEAFF. CDR3 DNA: TGTGCCAGCAGGCCATACCTTAGTTGTACTGAAGCTTTCTTT.